This is a list of T cell receptor beta chains from one sample in a study of cytomegalovirus exposure and HLA in healthy donors. Sequencing used immunoSEQ multiplex PCR; TCRdb keeps in-frame clones, though not all of them. The sample includes about 120,000 clones, roughly 73% seen only once; the top ten take 0.85% to 0.9%. What was sequenced was PBMCs. These receptors were obtained from a young woman in good health and CMV-seronegative. The CDR3 runs from the conserved cysteine through the conserved F or W. The D gene is left open where the match is weak. Not every row has a clone size; where given, it reads once, few, many or a size class.

DNA | CDR3 | D | V | size | J
TGTGCCAGCAGCCAAGGGGGACAGACGAACACCGGGGAGCTGTTTTTT | CASSQGGQTNTGELFF | TRBD1 | TRBV4-2 | - | TRBJ2-2
TGTGCCAGCTCACCATCCTTGGACAGGTCTGAAGCTTTCTTT | CASSPSLDRSEAFF | TRBD1 | TRBV18 | - | TRBJ1-1
TGCAGCGGAAGGACAGGAAAAGCCCAGAATGGCTACACCTTC | CSGRTGKAQNGYTF | TRBD1 | TRBV29-1 | - | TRBJ1-2
TGTGCCAGCAGTGAGGGCAGGGGGCGAGAGACCCAGTACTTC | CASSEGRGRETQYF | TRBD1 | TRBV2 | - | TRBJ2-5
TGCGCCAGCACCCCTAATCCTGACAATGAGCAGTTCTTC | CASTPNPDNEQFF | - | TRBV5-1 | - | TRBJ2-1
TGTGCCAGCAGCCAAACCGGGACTAGCGGGTTAGGTATCACAGATACGCAGTATTTT | CASSQTGTSGLGITDTQYF | TRBD2 | TRBV4-2 | - | TRBJ2-3
TGTGCCAGCAGCTCGTCGGAGTTTGGTGGCTACACCTTC | CASSSSEFGGYTF | - | TRBV7-6 | - | TRBJ1-2
TGCGCCAGCAGCCCAACATCGGACAGGGTCTATGGCTACACCTTC | CASSPTSDRVYGYTF | TRBD1 | TRBV4-3 | - | TRBJ1-2
TGTGCCATCCCCCCTAAGGAAGCTTTCTTT | CAIPPKEAFF | - | TRBV27 | - | TRBJ1-1
TGTGCCAGCAGCCAATCGACAGATACGCAGTATTTT | CASSQSTDTQYF | - | TRBV4-2 | - | TRBJ2-3
TGTGCCTGGAGTGTAACCCTACTAGGCGAGCAGTACTTC | CAWSVTLLGEQYF | - | TRBV30 | - | TRBJ2-7
TGTGCCAGCAGTTACTCGCCGACAGAACCCTATGGCTACACCTTC | CASSYSPTEPYGYTF | - | TRBV6-5 | - | TRBJ1-2
TGTGCCTGTCCACTACCGCCAGGGGCAGATACGCAGTATTTT | CACPLPPGADTQYF | - | TRBV30 | - | TRBJ2-3
TGTGCCTCTGCCGGACTAGCGGGAAACGCAGATACGCAGTATTTT | CASAGLAGNADTQYF | TRBD2 | TRBV7-6 | - | TRBJ2-3
TGCGCCAGCAGCTTGGGGGCCGGGACAGCTAATGAAAAACTGTTTTTT | CASSLGAGTANEKLFF | TRBD1 | TRBV5-1 | few | TRBJ1-4
TGTGCCAGCAGCTTGGTCACCGGGACAGGGGGCGCCGGGGAGCTGTTTTTT | CASSLVTGTGGAGELFF | TRBD1 | TRBV5-6 | - | TRBJ2-2
TGTGCCAGCAGTCAAGGACTAGAAACGCAGTATTTT | CASSQGLETQYF | TRBD2 | TRBV6-5 | few | TRBJ2-3
TGTGCCAGCAGCCCTGGGACAGTCCGGACAGAGACCCAGTACTTC | CASSPGTVRTETQYF | TRBD1 | TRBV6-1 | - | TRBJ2-5
TGTGCCAGCAGCTTGGGGGCCTCCTACGAGCAGTACTTC | CASSLGASYEQYF | - | TRBV11-1 | - | TRBJ2-7
TGTGCCAGCAGACCCGACAGGGGCGCCAATTCACCCCTCCACTTT | CASRPDRGANSPLHF | TRBD1 | TRBV6-5 | - | TRBJ1-6
TGCGCCAGCACCACAGACGGTGGGACTGAAGCTTTCTTT | CASTTDGGTEAFF | - | TRBV5-1 | - | TRBJ1-1
TGTGCCAGCACCTTGGGGGGGCCGAGCAATCAGCCCCAGCATTTT | CASTLGGPSNQPQHF | - | TRBV28 | - | TRBJ1-5
TGTGCCAGCAGGAGCAGGGCTAATGAAAAACTGTTTTTT | CASRSRANEKLFF | - | TRBV6-5 | - | TRBJ1-4
TGTGCCAGCACCACCGGGGGAGAGAACACTGAAGCTTTCTTT | CASTTGGENTEAFF | - | TRBV27 | few | TRBJ1-1
TGTGCCAGCAGTTTATTTTCTGGTGTGTCGGGGGATATCGGCACTGAAGCTTTCTTT | CASSLFSGVSGDIGTEAFF | - | TRBV27 | - | TRBJ1-1
TGTGCCAGTAGTATCTCGGGAGGGATTCAGCCCCAGCATTTT | CASSISGGIQPQHF | - | TRBV19 | - | TRBJ1-5
TGTGCCAGCAGCATATACGCTCTAACCTACGAGCAGTACTTC | CASSIYALTYEQYF | - | TRBV2 | - | TRBJ2-7
TGTGCCATCAGTGAGTCGGGAGACTTGACAGATACGCAGTATTTT | CAISESGDLTDTQYF | - | TRBV10-3 | - | TRBJ2-3
TGCGCCAGCAGCCAAGATTCAGGGCCGAACTATGGCTACACCTTC | CASSQDSGPNYGYTF | - | TRBV4-1 | few | TRBJ1-2
TGTGCCAGCTCACCGAGACAGGGGATAGATACGCAGTATTTT | CASSPRQGIDTQYF | TRBD1 | TRBV18 | - | TRBJ2-3
TGTGCCTGGAGTGGCGGGTCTCCCGATCAGCCCCAGCATTTT | CAWSGGSPDQPQHF | - | TRBV30 | few | TRBJ1-5
TGTGCCAGCCGGGGAGGGACAGGGGGACCTAGAGAGCAGTACTTC | CASRGGTGGPREQYF | TRBD1 | TRBV6-1 | - | TRBJ2-7
TGCGCCAGCAGCCAAGAGTTCGGGACAGAAACCTACGAGCAGTACTTC | CASSQEFGTETYEQYF | TRBD1 | TRBV4-1 | - | TRBJ2-7
TGTGCCAGCAGTTTACGCCAGGGATCTGAAAAACTGTTTTTT | CASSLRQGSEKLFF | - | TRBV27 | - | TRBJ1-4
TGCAGCGTCAGGACAGGGAGCTCCTACGAGCAGTACTTC | CSVRTGSSYEQYF | TRBD1 | TRBV29-1 | - | TRBJ2-7